This entry describes one T cell receptor (beta chain). The antigen remains undetermined. These data belong to a study of shared clonotypes between healthy human individuals. Every contributor of samples was a Caucasian grown-up residing in Nashville, Tennessee. Study findings and constraints: It was the few donors that limited the genetic and exposure-history diversity represented.

The CDR3 consists of 15 residues. V gave up 0 bases and J gave up 3 bases, with 13 bases separating them. Germline V lookup: CDR1 SGHRS, CDR2 YFSETQ. TCRdb keeps only in-frame clones here, not all; method: immunoSEQ multiplex PCR. The sample carries 520,000 or so clones, roughly 78% recorded once. Input material: PBMCs. The sequence was obtained from a woman aged 40 to 55 in good health. Some clones in this sample may be carry-over from other donors' samples. The chain has TRBV5-1 and TRBJ2-7; either TRBD1 or TRBD2 may supply D (5 bases each). This CDR3 is CASSLGGSTNYEQYF. The CDR3 bases are TGCGCCAGCAGCTTGGGGGGGTCTACGAACTACGAGCAGTACTTC.